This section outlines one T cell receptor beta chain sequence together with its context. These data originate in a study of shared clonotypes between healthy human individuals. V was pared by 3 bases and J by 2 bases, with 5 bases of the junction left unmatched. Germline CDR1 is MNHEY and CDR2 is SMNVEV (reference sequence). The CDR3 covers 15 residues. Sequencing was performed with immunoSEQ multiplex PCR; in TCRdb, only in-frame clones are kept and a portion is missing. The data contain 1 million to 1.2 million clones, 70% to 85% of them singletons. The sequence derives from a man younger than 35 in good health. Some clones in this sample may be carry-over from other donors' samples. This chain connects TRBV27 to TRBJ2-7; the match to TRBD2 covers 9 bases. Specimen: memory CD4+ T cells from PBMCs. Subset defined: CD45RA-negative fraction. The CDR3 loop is CASSFLAGVAYEQYF. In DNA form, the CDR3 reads TGTGCCAGCAGTTTCTTAGCGGGAGTTGCCTACGAGCAGTACTTC.